Each of the 5 T cell receptor beta chains below was sequenced from the same sample in a study of regulatory T cells in long-lasting Graves disease. As for time point: newly diagnosed GD, antithyroid drugs for less than 3 months. Extracted RNA from PBMCs served as the source of the TCR library. Relying on iRepertoire HTBI primers and Arm-PCR of CDR3 regions, the team built TCR beta libraries. TCRdb redid the calling of the multiplex PCR reads with MiXCR, one entry per CDR3 protein. The data show some 490,000 distinct CDR3 sequences, about 12% seen once. The data were also submitted as part of a second study, on T cells in Graves' hyperthyroidism and ophthalmopathy.

The specimen comprised peripheral blood mononuclear cells (PBMCs), sampled at new diagnosis, from a patient treated with antithyroid drugs. These receptors were taken from a woman in her 30s with Graves disease.

In its sample, this clonotype was seen many times. This sequence joins TRBV7-2 and TRBJ1-5, with 7 bases matching TRBD1. Germline V gene data show CDR1 as SGHTA and CDR2 as FQGNSA. The CDR3 consists of 14 residues. V lost 5 bases, J lost 4 bases, and 5 bases stayed unmatched. This chain's CDR3 is CASSPDRLNQPQHF. The CDR3 coding sequence is TGTGCCAGCAGCCCGGACAGGCTGAATCAGCCCCAGCATTTT.

This clonotype was counted ten times or more. At one boundary the junction diverges from the germline segment, which might be a read error. The rearrangement joins TRBV12-3 or TRBV12-4 to TRBJ1-1, with 10 bases fitting TRBD1. The CDR3 length is 16 residues. The chain's CDR3 is CASSLGTGVLNTEAFF. The CDR3 DNA is TGTGCCAGCAGCTTAGGGACAGGGGTATTGAACACTGAAGCTTTCTTT.

This clonotype turned up a few times. Since a much larger clone is just one base distant, this may be a read error. The chain is built from TRBV7-2 and TRBJ1-5; D call uncertain. There are 14 residues in the CDR3. Germline assignment: CDR1 SGHTA and CDR2 FQGNSA. The chain's CDR3 is CAGSLAAGNQPQHF. In DNA form, the CDR3 reads TGTGCCGGCAGCTTAGCGGCGGGTAATCAGCCCCAGCATTTT.

This clonotype was counted between two and nine times. This chain links TRBV6-5 with TRBJ2-4; 10 bases line up with TRBD1. The CDR3 length is 17 residues. With V trimmed by 4 bases and J by 2 bases, 8 bases remained unmatched. Germline CDR1 reads MNHEY; CDR2 reads SVGAGI. CDR3 region: CASSLKKTGGTKNIQYF. The CDR3 bases are TGTGCCAGCAGTTTAAAAAAGACAGGGGGCACCAAAAACATTCAGTACTTC.

The J gene is TRBJ2-1, the V gene TRBV6-1, with 7 bases identical to TRBD2. This CDR3 has 18 residues. Per the germline V gene, CDR1 is MNHNS and CDR2 is SASEGT. The junction had 17 bases not matched to a gene; V was cut back by 7 bases and J by 2 bases. CDR3: CASTLHSGPPTAYNEQFF. In nucleotides, the CDR3 is TGTGCCAGCACACTTCATAGCGGGCCCCCAACGGCCTACAATGAGCAGTTCTTC.